The next 3 T cell receptor beta chains were all read from a single sample in a study of blood T cell repertoires in COVID-19. The table came from immunoSEQ multiplex PCR; TCRdb's copy has only in-frame clones and leaves some out. The table lists 60,000 or so clones, around 79% of them singletons. The sample was peripheral blood. The receptors stem from a man between 60 and 75 years old with acute or convalescent COVID-19.

The chain uses TRBV18 and TRBJ2-5, with D possibly TRBD2 on 5 matching bases. Germline assignment: CDR1 KGHSH and CDR2 LQKENI. The CDR3 has 12 amino acids. The V gene lost 3 bases and the J gene lost 5 bases, with 7 bases spanning the gap. The CDR3 loop reads CASSPRDETQYF. The CDR3 coding sequence is TGTGCCAGCTCACCGAGGGATGAGACCCAGTACTTC. Using reference TRBV18 and TRBJ2-5 for the parts outside the CDR3, the full variable domain is NAGVMQNPRHLVRRRGQEARLRCSPMKGHSHVYWYRQLPEEGLKFMVYLQKENIIDESGMPKERFSAEFPKEGPSILRIQQVVRGDSAAYFCASSPRDETQYFGPGTRLLVL.

V is TRBV7-6 and J is TRBJ2-5; the match to TRBD1 covers 9 bases. Germline V gene data show CDR1 as SGHVS and CDR2 as FNYEAQ. The CDR3 has 14 amino acids. V was clipped by 5 bases and J by 4 bases; unmatched bases: 5. In DNA, the CDR3 is TGTGCCAGCAGCCGCGGGACAGGGTCAGAGACCCAGTACTTC. Its translation: CASSRGTGSETQYF.

A single count supports this clone. This chain connects TRBV2 to TRBJ1-5; D ambiguous. The germline gives CDR1 SNHLY, CDR2 FYNNEI. The CDR3 is made up of 12 amino acids. Trimming removed 0 bases at V and 5 bases at J, with 2 bases between. CDR3 coding DNA: TGTGCCAGCAGTGAAGCCGATCAGCCCCAGCATTTT. Translating it yields CASSEADQPQHF.